This T cell receptor beta chain emerged from a study of blood T cell repertoires in COVID-19 (dated by TCRdb to 2018 to 2020). Notes on the research overall: Samples covering the acute and convalescent phases of COVID-19 were provided by collaborators in the United States, Italy and Spain. The samples were drawn from the first 160 participants of the ongoing ImmuneRACE study and from about 1,200 subjects provided by 6 global collaborators. The material from the prospective study consisted of cDNA or gDNA derived from T cells, B-cell-depleted T cells, or PBMCs. The repertoires were released in a freely available public database intended as a resource for research on the immune response to SARS-CoV-2. Deeply sampled blood TCRbeta repertoires from subjects exposed to, actively infected with, or recovered from COVID-19 were included in the dataset. The sample metadata nearly always contained a de-identified subject ID, COVID-19 status, age in years and sex. Where HLA class I and class II types were available, the types were taken from metadata supplied by the sample provider, not from assay-based typing. What the research found in general, with its limitations: The quantity of clinical and demographic metadata differed by source and by participant and was supplied without curation.

Comments on this clone: The antigen this receptor binds is unknown. Base qualities are missing; no much larger clone stands one base away.

The collaborating institutions used their own protocols to collect whole blood in K2EDTA tubes. For TCRbeta analysis, collaborator samples were shipped as frozen whole blood, as isolated PBMCs, or as DNA extracted from either sample type. CDR1 GTSNPN and CDR2 SVGIG were looked up in the germline V gene (reference sequence). The CDR3 contains 14 residues, cysteine and phenylalanine counted. The only DNA kept is the CDR3, 42 bases in frame from the first base. TCRbeta CDR3 regions were amplified from genomic DNA using the immunoSEQ Assay, a bias-controlled multiplex PCR. Regarding the original processing steps: The number of nucleated cells in each sample was estimated from the amplification of reference gene primers within the assay. Sequence reads were collapsed and filtered to measure the absolute abundance of every unique TCRbeta CDR3 rearrangement. Productive Simpson clonality was computed per sample as the square root of Simpson's diversity index over productive rearrangements. The immuneACCESS repertoire file appears here via TCRdb, limited to in-frame rearrangements. These files lack a portion of the clones; in checked studies, under half of the deficit traces to unresolved V genes, and the cause of the others is not known. Clonal size and the V and J genes are those of that table, whereas D and trimming came from the DNA. The table for this sample lists 220,000 or so clones; around 81% of them were counted only once. Of the sample, 2% to 2.5% falls within the top ten clones.

Rearrangement joined TRBV30 to TRBJ1-1; TRBD1 is perhaps the D gene, given 5 matching bases. Sample: peripheral blood. The sequence was obtained from an older woman with acute or convalescent COVID-19. The CDR3 protein sequence reads: CAVGSGGKNTEAFF. In nucleotide form, the sequence is TGTGCTGTAGGGTCCGGGGGGAAGAACACTGAAGCTTTCTTT.